The rows below give T cell receptor beta chains drawn from one sample of a study of shared clonotypes between healthy human individuals. This table comes from immunoSEQ multiplex PCR, and its TCRdb copy is limited to in-frame clones, with some not included. The sample has a few hundred thousand clones; roughly 72% are singletons. Sequences were obtained from PBMCs. The receptors shown here come from a middle-aged woman in good health. Some clones in this sample may be carry-over from other donors' samples. Each CDR3 is given with its conserved first and last residue. Each record gives: clone size, J gene, V gene, D gene, CDR3 protein, CDR3 DNA. D genes are given only for firm matches. Clone sizes are given selectively: once, few, many, or a class where the clone is expanded.

>few|TRBJ2-5|TRBV11-3|TRBD2
CASSLSGLAMETQYF
TGTGCCAGCAGCCTATCAGGACTAGCGATGGAGACCCAGTACTTC
>-|TRBJ1-1|TRBV19|-
CASSFQRVTTEAFF
TGTGCCAGTAGCTTCCAAAGGGTAACGACTGAAGCTTTCTTT
>few|TRBJ1-1|TRBV6-1|TRBD1
CASRERQGVGTEAFF
TGTGCCAGCAGGGAACGACAGGGGGTCGGCACTGAAGCTTTCTTT
>many|TRBJ2-3|TRBV19|-
CASSIGAATDTQYF
TGTGCCAGTAGTATAGGAGCCGCCACAGATACGCAGTATTTT
>-|TRBJ2-3|TRBV6-4|TRBD2
CASSVLAGARDTQYF
TGTGCCAGCAGTGTCTTAGCGGGAGCTCGGGATACGCAGTATTTT
>-|TRBJ1-2|TRBV6-4|TRBD1
CASRRTGGAGGYTF
TGTGCCAGCAGACGGACAGGGGGCGCCGGAGGCTACACCTTC
>-|TRBJ2-7|TRBV5-1|TRBD2
CASSGGLAGSYEQYF
TGCGCCAGCAGCGGTGGACTAGCGGGCTCCTACGAGCAGTACTTC
>-|TRBJ2-7|TRBV27|-
CASSLYGRQSYEQYF
TGTGCCAGCAGTCTCTATGGCCGACAGTCCTACGAGCAGTACTTC
>once|TRBJ2-5|TRBV5-4|-
CASSLGSREETQYF
TGTGCCAGCAGCCTAGGGTCTCGAGAAGAGACCCAGTACTTC
>few|TRBJ2-6|TRBV5-1|TRBD2
CASSARGLAGSGANVLTF
TGCGCCAGCAGCGCCCGGGGACTAGCGGGATCTGGGGCCAACGTCCTGACTTTC
>-|TRBJ1-1|TRBV7-9|-
CASSLGGLGTEAFF
TGTGCCAGCAGCTTAGGGGGGTTGGGGACTGAAGCTTTCTTT
>-|TRBJ1-1|TRBV19|-
CASSTQGINTEAFF
TGTGCCAGTAGTACCCAGGGGATAAACACTGAAGCTTTCTTT
>-|TRBJ1-4|TRBV19|-
CASSIDVGEKLFF
TGTGCCAGTAGTATAGACGTAGGGGAAAAACTGTTTTTT
>-|TRBJ1-1|TRBV10-2|-
CASSEPGAATEAFF
TGCGCCAGCAGTGAGCCGGGGGCGGCCACTGAAGCTTTCTTT
>once|TRBJ1-4|TRBV27|TRBD1
CASSSQGAGDEKLFF
TGTGCCAGCAGTTCTCAGGGGGCAGGGGATGAAAAACTGTTTTTT
>few|TRBJ2-4|TRBV4-3|-
CASSQDLGANIQYF
TGCGCCAGCAGCCAAGATCTAGGGGCAAACATTCAGTACTTC
>-|TRBJ2-5|TRBV6-1|TRBD1
CASSEARDRTQETQYF
TGTGCCAGCAGTGAAGCTCGGGACAGGACCCAAGAGACCCAGTACTTC
>-|TRBJ2-1|TRBV29-1|TRBD2
CSVERGTSLNEQFF
TGCAGCGTTGAACGTGGGACTAGTCTCAATGAGCAGTTCTTC
>-|TRBJ1-2|TRBV2|-
CASSDQGPYGYTF
TGTGCCAGCAGTGATCAGGGTCCCTATGGCTACACCTTC
>-|TRBJ1-2|TRBV14|-
CASSHGTRGYGYTF
TGTGCCAGCAGCCATGGTACCAGGGGCTATGGCTACACCTTC
>once|TRBJ1-5|TRBV2|-
CASSAQAGNQPQHF
TGTGCCAGCAGTGCTCAGGCCGGGAATCAGCCCCAGCATTTT
>-|TRBJ1-1|TRBV27|TRBD1
CASSPDRGDTEAFF
TGTGCCAGCAGCCCAGACAGGGGTGACACTGAAGCTTTCTTT
>-|TRBJ1-1|TRBV15|-
CATSRDKAETEAFF
TGTGCCACCAGCAGAGATAAGGCTGAGACTGAAGCTTTCTTT
>-|TRBJ2-1|TRBV9|-
CASSVGGVRDNEQFF
TGTGCCAGCAGCGTAGGAGGGGTTCGGGACAATGAGCAGTTCTTC
>-|TRBJ1-2|TRBV9|-
CASSANLGYGYTF
TGTGCCAGCAGCGCGAATCTGGGCTATGGCTACACCTTC
>-|TRBJ2-7|TRBV9|-
CASSVVGLGEQYF
TGTGCCAGCAGCGTAGTGGGGCTGGGCGAGCAGTACTTC
>-|TRBJ2-7|TRBV18|-
CASSPPGQSYEQYF
TGTGCCAGCTCACCCCCCGGACAGAGCTACGAGCAGTACTTC
>-|TRBJ1-2|TRBV2|TRBD1
CASSGQGTNYGYTF
TGTGCCAGCAGTGGACAGGGAACCAACTATGGCTACACCTTC
>-|TRBJ2-7|TRBV30|-
CAWSVPGYGRSYEQYF
TGTGCCTGGAGTGTGCCGGGGTACGGCCGGTCCTACGAGCAGTACTTC
>-|TRBJ2-6|TRBV6-6|-
CATSDSGANVLTF
TGTGCCACCTCAGACTCTGGGGCCAACGTCCTGACTTTC
>-|TRBJ2-3|TRBV15|-
CATSRDSTDTQYF
TGTGCCACCAGCAGAGACTCCACAGATACGCAGTATTTT
>-|TRBJ1-1|TRBV21-1|-
CASRAVVATHRTEAFF
TGTGCCAGCAGAGCGGTCGTAGCTACACATCGCACTGAAGCTTTCTTT
>-|TRBJ2-2|TRBV18|TRBD1
CASSPPGQRATGELFF
TGTGCCAGCTCACCACCGGGACAGAGAGCCACCGGGGAGCTGTTTTTT
>many|TRBJ1-1|TRBV29-1|-
CSVERGSSNTEAFF
TGCAGCGTTGAGAGGGGCAGCTCGAACACTGAAGCCTTCTTT
>few|TRBJ1-1|TRBV5-4|-
CASRGQMNTEAFF
TGTGCCAGCAGAGGACAGATGAACACTGAAGCTTTCTTT
>once|TRBJ2-3|TRBV7-2|-
CASSRDTRASTDTQYF
TGTGCCAGCAGCCGGGACACCAGGGCGAGCACAGATACGCAGTATTTT
>-|TRBJ2-1|TRBV11-1|TRBD1
CASSARGRVFNEQFF
TGTGCCAGCAGCGCCAGGGGGCGAGTGTTCAATGAGCAGTTCTTC
>-|TRBJ1-2|TRBV5-4|-
CASSRDGSYGYTF
TGTGCCAGCAGCCGGGACGGATCCTATGGCTACACCTTC
>-|TRBJ1-5|TRBV19|-
CASSIQADQPQHF
TGTGCCAGTAGTATCCAGGCAGATCAGCCCCAGCATTTT
>-|TRBJ1-2|TRBV5-8|-
CASSNRRPGVYGYTF
TGTGCCAGCAGCAACCGACGCCCGGGCGTCTATGGCTACACCTTC